Listed here is a single T cell receptor beta chain. As yet, its antigen is unknown. This CDR3 region has 16 residues. Germline V gene data show CDR1 as SGHNT and CDR2 as YENEEA. The V end was cut by 5 bases, the J end by 0 bases, with 14 bases between. PCR employed 60 Vbeta and 13 Jbeta primers. Assay used: immunoSEQ multiplex PCR; TCRdb lists only in-frame clones, some missing. The table has roughly 240,000 clones, roughly 73% seen once. These data belong to a study of cytomegalovirus exposure and HLA in healthy donors. Study overall: Clustering assigned 70% to 85% of the approximately 400 genotyped donors to the Caucasian-associated ancestry cluster. General study results and limits: The CMV antigen specificity of a few CMV-associated chains was confirmed through in vitro analysis.

Sequencing input: PBMCs. This TCR came from a boy younger than 18 in good health and CMV-seronegative. This sequence joins TRBV11-3 and TRBJ1-3; D is perhaps TRBD1 (6 bases). The CDR3 spells CASSQGLYFSGNTIYF. The CDR3 nucleotides read TGTGCCAGCAGCCAGGGGCTTTATTTCTCTGGAAACACCATATATTTT.